This T cell receptor beta chain was captured in a study of breast tumors, draining lymph nodes, adjacent tissues. Study observations and caveats: Tumor TCR diversity was below lymph nodes but above nontumor tissue. Tumor T cell lymph node origin was a supported hypothesis, not proven. Most tumor T cells seemingly derive from lymph node, then expand in tumor.

Axillary draining lymph nodes of breast cancer patients supplied the node samples. CDR1 and CDR2 (germline): SGDLS, YYNGEE. The CDR3 spans 15 residues. The J segment lost 9 bases and the V segment lost 0 bases, leaving 8 bases of the junction unmatched. In this sample, this clonotype turned up many times. The antigen remains undetermined. TCRdb re-called the multiplex PCR reads through MiXCR, storing one row per CDR3 protein. The sample has roughly 80,000 distinct CDR3 sequences; under 25% are singletons. Source material: axillary lymph node tissue. The sequence was collected from a female donor with breast cancer. Some clones in this sample may be carry-over from other donors' samples. The gene calls are TRBV9 and TRBJ2-1; 8 bases line up with TRBD2. The CDR3, as DNA: TGTGCCAGCAGCGTAGTAGCGGGAATCTCCAGTGAGCAGTTCTTC. Amino acid sequence: CASSVVAGISSEQFF.